The T cell receptor (beta chain) described here comes from a study of Ad26.COV2.S vaccination and SARS-CoV-2 variants. Study-wide background: Trial arm assignment for the donor was COV1001 Ad26.COV2.S. Each vaccinee took Ad26.COV2.S intramuscularly, once or twice 56 days apart.

Germline CDR1 is LGHNA and CDR2 is YNFKEQ. This CDR3 is built from 14 residues. With 0 bases removed from V and 2 bases from J, the gap between germline ends came to 6 bases. Study-wide findings and caveats: While placebo recipients had lower spike-specific TCR breadth, vaccine recipients had more.

In the case of this clone: No antigen is known for it.

The method was immunoSEQ multiplex PCR; TCRdb's version includes in-frame clones alone and lacks a portion of them. The profile shows about 370,000 clones, 70% to 90% of them singletons. This sample's treatment: about 20 received Ad26.COV2.S at low or high dose, single or two shots; 5 received placebo; per-sample allocation not given. Specimen acquisition occurred on day 63 following the initial vaccine or placebo injection. This receptor was obtained from a person aged 18-65 years who received the Ad26.COV2.S COVID-19 vaccine or a placebo. This specimen consisted of peripheral blood, obtained in a trial of Ad26.COV2.S vaccine versus placebo. The rearrangement joins TRBV4-2 to TRBJ2-3; weak D call: TRBD1 (5 bases). The CDR3 bases are TGTGCCAGCAGCCAAGAGGGGCCCACAGATACGCAGTATTTT. As protein: CASSQEGPTDTQYF.